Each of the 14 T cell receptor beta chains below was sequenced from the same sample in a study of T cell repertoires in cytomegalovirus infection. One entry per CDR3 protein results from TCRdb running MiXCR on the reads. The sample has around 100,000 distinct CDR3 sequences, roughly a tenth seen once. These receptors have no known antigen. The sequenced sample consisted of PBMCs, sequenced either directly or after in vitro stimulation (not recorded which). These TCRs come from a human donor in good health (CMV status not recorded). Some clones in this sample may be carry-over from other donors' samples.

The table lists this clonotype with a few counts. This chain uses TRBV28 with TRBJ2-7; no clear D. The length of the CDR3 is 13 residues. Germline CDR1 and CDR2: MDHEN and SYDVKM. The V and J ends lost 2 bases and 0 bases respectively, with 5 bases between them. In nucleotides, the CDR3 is TGTGCCAGCAGTTTAGATGGCTCCTACGAGCAGTACGTC. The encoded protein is CASSLDGSYEQYV.

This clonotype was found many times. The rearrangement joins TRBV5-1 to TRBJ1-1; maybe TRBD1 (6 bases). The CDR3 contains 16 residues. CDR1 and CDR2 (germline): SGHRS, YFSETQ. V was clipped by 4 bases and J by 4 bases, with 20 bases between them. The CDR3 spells CASSPEPGAVGTEAFF. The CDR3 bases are TGCGCCAGCAGCCCAGAGCCAGGGGCCGTAGGCACTGAAGCTTTCTTT.

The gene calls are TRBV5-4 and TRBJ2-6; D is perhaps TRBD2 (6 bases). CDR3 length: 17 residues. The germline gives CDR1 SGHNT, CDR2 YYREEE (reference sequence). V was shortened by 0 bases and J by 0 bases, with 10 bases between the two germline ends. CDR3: CASSLVGRGSGANVLTF. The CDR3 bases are TGTGCCAGCAGCTTGGTGGGGCGGGGCTCTGGGGCCAACGTCCTGACTTTC.

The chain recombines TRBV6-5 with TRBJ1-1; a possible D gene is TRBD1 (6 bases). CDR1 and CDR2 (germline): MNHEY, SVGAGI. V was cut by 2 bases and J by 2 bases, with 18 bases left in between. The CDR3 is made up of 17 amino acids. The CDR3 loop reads CASSYAPRGRDNTEAFF. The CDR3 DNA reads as TGTGCCAGCAGTTACGCCCCCCGGGGGCGAGATAACACTGAAGCTTTCTTT.

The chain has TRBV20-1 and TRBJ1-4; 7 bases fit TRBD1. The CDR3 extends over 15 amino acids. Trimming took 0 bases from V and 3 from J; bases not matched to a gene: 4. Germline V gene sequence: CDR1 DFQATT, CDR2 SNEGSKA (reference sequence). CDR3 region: CSARDPTGSNEKLFF. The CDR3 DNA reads TGCAGTGCTAGAGATCCGACAGGGTCTAATGAAAAACTGTTTTTT.

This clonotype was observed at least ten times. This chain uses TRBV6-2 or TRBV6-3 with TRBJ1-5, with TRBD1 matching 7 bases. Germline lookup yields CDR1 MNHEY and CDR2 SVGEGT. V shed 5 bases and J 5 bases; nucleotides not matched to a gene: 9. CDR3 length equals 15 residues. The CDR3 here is CASSVPGGTDQPQHF. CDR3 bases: TGTGCCAGCAGTGTCCCAGGGGGAACGGATCAGCCCCAGCATTTT.

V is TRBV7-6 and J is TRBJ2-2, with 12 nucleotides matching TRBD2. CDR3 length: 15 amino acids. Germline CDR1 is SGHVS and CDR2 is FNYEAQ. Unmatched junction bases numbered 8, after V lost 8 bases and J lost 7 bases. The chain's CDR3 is CASWSSTSGSGELFF. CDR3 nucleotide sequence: TGTGCCAGCTGGTCCTCGACTAGCGGGAGCGGGGAGCTGTTTTTT.

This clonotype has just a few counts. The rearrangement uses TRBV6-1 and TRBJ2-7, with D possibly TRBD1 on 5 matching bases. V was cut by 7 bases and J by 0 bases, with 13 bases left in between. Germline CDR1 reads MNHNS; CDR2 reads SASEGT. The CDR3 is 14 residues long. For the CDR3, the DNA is TGTGCCAGCACCGACAGAGCAAACTCCTACGAGCAGTACTTC. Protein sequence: CASTDRANSYEQYF.

The CDR3 coding sequence is TGCAGCGTTGAGAACTTTTCCGAGGGTCACTACGAGCAGTACGTC. It codes for CSVENFSEGHYEQYV. J is TRBJ2-7 and V is TRBV29-1; D is perhaps TRBD2 (5 bases). CDR3 length: 15 residues. Trimming took 3 bases from V and 3 from J, leaving 18 bases between them. Germline V gives CDR1 SQVTM, CDR2 ANQGSEA.

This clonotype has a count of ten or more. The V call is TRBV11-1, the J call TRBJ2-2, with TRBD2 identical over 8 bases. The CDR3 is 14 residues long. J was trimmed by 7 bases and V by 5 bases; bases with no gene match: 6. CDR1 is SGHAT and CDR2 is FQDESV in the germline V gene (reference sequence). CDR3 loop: CASSQQRESGELFF. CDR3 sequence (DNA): TGTGCCAGCAGCCAACAGCGGGAGAGCGGGGAGCTGTTTTTT. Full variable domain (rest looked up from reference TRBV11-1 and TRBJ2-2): EAEVAQSPRYKITEKSQAVAFWCDPISGHATLYWYRQILGQGPELLVQFQDESVVDDSQLPKDRFSAERLKGVDSTLKIQPAELGDSAMYLCASSQQRESGELFFGEGSRLTVL.

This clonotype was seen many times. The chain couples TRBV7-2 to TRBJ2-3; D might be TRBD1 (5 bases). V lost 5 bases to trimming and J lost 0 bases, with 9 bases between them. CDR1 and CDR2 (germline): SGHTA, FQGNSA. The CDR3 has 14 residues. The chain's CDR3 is CASSPGYSTDTQYF. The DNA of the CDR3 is TGTGCCAGCAGCCCAGGGTATAGCACAGATACGCAGTATTTT.

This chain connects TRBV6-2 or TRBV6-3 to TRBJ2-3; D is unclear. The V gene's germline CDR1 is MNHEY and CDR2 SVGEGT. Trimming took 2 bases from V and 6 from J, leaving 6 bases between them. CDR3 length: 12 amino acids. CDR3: CASSYQTDTQYF. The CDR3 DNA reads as TGTGCCAGCAGTTACCAGACGGATACGCAGTATTTT.

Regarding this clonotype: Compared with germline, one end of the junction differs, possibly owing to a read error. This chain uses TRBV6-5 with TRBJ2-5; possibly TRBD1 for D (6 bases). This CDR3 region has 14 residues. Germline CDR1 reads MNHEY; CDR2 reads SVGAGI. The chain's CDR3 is CASSRRQAQETRYF. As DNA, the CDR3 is TGTGCCAGCAGTCGCAGACAGGCCCAAGAGACCCGGTACTTC.

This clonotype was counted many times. CDR3 sequence (DNA): TGTGCCAGCACGCGGACAGAAGAGACCCAGTACTTC. It specifies CASTRTEETQYF. The chain couples TRBV12-3 or TRBV12-4 to TRBJ2-5; D is possibly TRBD1 (6 bases). Trimming took 7 bases from V and 3 from J, leaving 9 bases between them. This CDR3 comprises 12 residues.